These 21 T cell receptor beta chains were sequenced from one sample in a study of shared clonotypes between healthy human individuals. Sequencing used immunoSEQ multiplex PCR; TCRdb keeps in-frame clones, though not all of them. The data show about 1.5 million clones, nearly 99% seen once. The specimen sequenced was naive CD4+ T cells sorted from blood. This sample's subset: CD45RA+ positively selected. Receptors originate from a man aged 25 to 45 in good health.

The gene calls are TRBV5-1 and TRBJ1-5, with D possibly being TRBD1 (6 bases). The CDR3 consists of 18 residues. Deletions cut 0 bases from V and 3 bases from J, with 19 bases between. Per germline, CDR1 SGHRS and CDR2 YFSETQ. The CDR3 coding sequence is TGCGCCAGCAGCTTGGTCCCCTTGGACAGTGGGCACAATCAGCCCCAGCATTTT. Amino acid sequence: CASSLVPLDSGHNQPQHF.

The CDR3, as DNA: TGTGCCAGCAGTGACGGTACGGCTGAAGCTTTCTTT. Its protein product is CASSDGTAEAFF. This chain connects TRBV6-4 to TRBJ1-1; D is uncertain. This CDR3 is built from 12 residues. Germline V lookup: CDR1 MRHNA, CDR2 SNTAGT. The V end was cut by 2 bases, the J end by 6 bases, with 7 bases between.

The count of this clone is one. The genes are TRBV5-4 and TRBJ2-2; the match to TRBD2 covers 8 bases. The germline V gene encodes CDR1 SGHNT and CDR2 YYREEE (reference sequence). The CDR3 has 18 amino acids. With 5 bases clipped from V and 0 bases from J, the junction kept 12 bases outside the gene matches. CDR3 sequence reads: CASRSTAGGSTNTGELFF. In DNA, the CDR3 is TGTGCCAGCAGATCAACCGCGGGGGGCAGCACGAACACCGGGGAGCTGTTTTTT.

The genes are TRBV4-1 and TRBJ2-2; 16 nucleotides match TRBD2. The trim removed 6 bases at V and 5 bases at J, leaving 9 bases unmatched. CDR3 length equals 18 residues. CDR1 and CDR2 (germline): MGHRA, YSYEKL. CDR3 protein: CASRGLAGGQRATGELFF. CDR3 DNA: TGCGCCAGCAGGGGACTAGCGGGAGGGCAAAGGGCGACCGGGGAGCTGTTTTTT.

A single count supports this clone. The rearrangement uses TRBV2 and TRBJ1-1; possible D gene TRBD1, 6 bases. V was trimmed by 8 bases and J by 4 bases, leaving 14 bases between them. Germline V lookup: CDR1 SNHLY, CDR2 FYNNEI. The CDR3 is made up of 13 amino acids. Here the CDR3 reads CASGREGGTEAFF. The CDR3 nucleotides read TGTGCCAGCGGGAGGGAGGGGGGCACTGAAGCTTTCTTT. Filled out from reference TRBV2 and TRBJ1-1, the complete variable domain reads EPEVTQTPSHQVTQMGQEVILRCVPISNHLYFYWYRQILGQKVEFLVSFYNNEISEKSEIFDDQFSVERPDGSNFTLKIRSTKLEDSAMYFCASGREGGTEAFFGQGTRLTVV.

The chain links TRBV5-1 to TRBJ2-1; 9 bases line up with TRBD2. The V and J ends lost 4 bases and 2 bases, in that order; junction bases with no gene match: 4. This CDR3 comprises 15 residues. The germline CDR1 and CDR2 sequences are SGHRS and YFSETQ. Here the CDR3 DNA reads TGCGCCAGCAGCAGGACTAGCGTGACCTACAATGAGCAGTTCTTC. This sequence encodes CASSRTSVTYNEQFF.

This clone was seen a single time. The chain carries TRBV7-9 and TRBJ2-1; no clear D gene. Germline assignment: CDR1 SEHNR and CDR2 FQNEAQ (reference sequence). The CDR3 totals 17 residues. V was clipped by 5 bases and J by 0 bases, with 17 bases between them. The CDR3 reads CASSPRPPSLSYNEQFF. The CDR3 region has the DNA TGTGCCAGCAGCCCTCGTCCCCCGTCCCTCTCCTACAATGAGCAGTTCTTC.

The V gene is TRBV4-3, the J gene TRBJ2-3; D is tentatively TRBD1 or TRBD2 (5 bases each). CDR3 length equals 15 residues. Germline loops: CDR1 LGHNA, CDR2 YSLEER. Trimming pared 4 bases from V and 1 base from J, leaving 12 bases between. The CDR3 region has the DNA TGCGCCAGCAGCCTGGGACCGCTAGGCACAGATACGCAGTATTTT. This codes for CASSLGPLGTDTQYF.

CDR3 residues: CASSLTGGRNEQFF. CDR3 sequence (DNA): TGTGCCAGCAGTTTGACGGGAGGGCGCAATGAGCAGTTCTTC. This rearrangement joins TRBV28 to TRBJ2-1; TRBD2 matches 8 bases. Germline trimming cut 3 bases from V and 6 bases from J; bases unmatched to any gene: 4. Germline assignment: CDR1 MDHEN and CDR2 SYDVKM. This CDR3 spans 14 amino acids. The variable domain in full, with the rest retrieved from reference TRBV28 and TRBJ2-1, is DVKVTQSSRYLVKRTGEKVFLECVQDMDHENMFWYRQDPGLGLRLIYFSYDVKMKEKGDIPEGYSVSREKKERFSLILESASTNQTSMYLCASSLTGGRNEQFFGPGTRLTVL.

DNA for the CDR3: TGTGCCAGCTCCCGAAACACAGGTACCTTCTATGGCTACACCTTC. It translates to CASSRNTGTFYGYTF. The rearrangement uses TRBV18 and TRBJ1-2, with D possibly TRBD1 on 5 matching bases. Germline V gives CDR1 KGHSH, CDR2 LQKENI. V shed 6 bases and J shed 4 bases, with 18 bases lying between them. The CDR3 loop spans 15 amino acids.

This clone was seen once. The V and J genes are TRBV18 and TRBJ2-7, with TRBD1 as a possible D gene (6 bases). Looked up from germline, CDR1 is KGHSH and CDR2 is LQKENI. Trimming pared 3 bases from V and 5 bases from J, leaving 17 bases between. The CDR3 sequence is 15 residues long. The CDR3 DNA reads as TGTGCCAGCTCACCGTACAGGGACCTGAGGGACGAGCAGTACTTC. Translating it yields CASSPYRDLRDEQYF. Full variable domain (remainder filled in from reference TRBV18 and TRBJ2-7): NAGVMQNPRHLVRRRGQEARLRCSPMKGHSHVYWYRQLPEEGLKFMVYLQKENIIDESGMPKERFSAEFPKEGPSILRIQQVVRGDSAAYFCASSPYRDLRDEQYFGPGTRLTVT.

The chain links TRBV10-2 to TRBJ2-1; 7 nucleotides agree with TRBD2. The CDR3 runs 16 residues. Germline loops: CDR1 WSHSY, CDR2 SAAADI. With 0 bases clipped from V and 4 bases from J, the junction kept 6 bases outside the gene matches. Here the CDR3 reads CASSESGGYLYNEQFF. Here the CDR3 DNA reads TGCGCCAGCAGTGAGTCGGGGGGGTACTTGTACAATGAGCAGTTCTTC.

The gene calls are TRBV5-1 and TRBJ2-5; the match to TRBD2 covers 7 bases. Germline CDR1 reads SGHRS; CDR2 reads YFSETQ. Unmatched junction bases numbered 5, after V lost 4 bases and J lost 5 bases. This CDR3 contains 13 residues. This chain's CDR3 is CASSTRERETQYF. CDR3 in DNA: TGCGCCAGCAGCACGCGGGAGAGGGAGACCCAGTACTTC.

CDR3 bases: TGTGCCAGTAGTTCCGAAAACCGCTCAGGGGGCGTCGGCTATGGCTACACCTTC. Translated: CASSSENRSGGVGYGYTF. This chain connects TRBV19 to TRBJ1-2; 8 nucleotides align to TRBD1. The germline gives CDR1 LNHDA, CDR2 SQIVND (reference sequence). The CDR3 runs to 18 residues. The ends lost 5 bases at V and 4 bases at J; junction bases unmatched: 18.

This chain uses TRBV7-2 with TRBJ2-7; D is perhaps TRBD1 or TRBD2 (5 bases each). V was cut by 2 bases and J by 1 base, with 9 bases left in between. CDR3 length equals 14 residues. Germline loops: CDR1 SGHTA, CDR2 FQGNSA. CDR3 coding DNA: TGTGCCAGCAGCTTAATGGGGGATTCCTACGAGCAGTACTTC. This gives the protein CASSLMGDSYEQYF.

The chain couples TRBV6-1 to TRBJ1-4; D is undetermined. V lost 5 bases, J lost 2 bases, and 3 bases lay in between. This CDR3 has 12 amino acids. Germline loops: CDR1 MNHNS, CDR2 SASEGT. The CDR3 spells CASSRTNEKLFF. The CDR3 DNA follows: TGTGCCAGCAGTCGGACTAATGAAAAACTGTTTTTT.

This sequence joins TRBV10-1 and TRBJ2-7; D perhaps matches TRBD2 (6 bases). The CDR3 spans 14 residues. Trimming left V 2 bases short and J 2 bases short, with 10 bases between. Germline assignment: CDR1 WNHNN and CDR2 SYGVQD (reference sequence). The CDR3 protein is CASSERGLPYEQYF. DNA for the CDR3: TGCGCCAGCAGTGAGCGGGGACTCCCCTACGAGCAGTACTTC.

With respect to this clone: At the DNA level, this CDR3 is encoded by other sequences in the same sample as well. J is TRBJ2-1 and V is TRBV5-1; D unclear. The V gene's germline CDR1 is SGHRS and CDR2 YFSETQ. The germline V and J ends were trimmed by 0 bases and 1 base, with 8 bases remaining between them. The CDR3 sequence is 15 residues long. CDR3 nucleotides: TGCGCCAGCAGCTTGGTTGGGGTTTCCTACAATGAGCAGTTCTTC. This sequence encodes CASSLVGVSYNEQFF.

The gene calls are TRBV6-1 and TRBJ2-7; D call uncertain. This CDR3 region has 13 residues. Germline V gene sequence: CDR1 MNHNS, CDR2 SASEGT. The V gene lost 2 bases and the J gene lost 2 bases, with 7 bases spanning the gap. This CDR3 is CASSEMVPYEQYF. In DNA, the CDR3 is TGTGCCAGCAGTGAAATGGTCCCCTACGAGCAGTACTTC.

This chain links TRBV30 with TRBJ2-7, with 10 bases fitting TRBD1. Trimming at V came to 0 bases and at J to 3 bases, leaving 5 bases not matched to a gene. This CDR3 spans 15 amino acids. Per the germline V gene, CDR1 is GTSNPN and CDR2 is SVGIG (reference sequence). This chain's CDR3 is CAWSVIGDRGYEQYF. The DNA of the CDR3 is TGTGCCTGGAGTGTTATAGGGGACAGGGGCTACGAGCAGTACTTC.

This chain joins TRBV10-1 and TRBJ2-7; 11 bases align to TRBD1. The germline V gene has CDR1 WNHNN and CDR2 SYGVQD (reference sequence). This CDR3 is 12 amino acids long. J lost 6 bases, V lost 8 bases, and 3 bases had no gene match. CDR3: CASGQGAGEQYF. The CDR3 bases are TGCGCCAGCGGACAGGGGGCAGGCGAGCAGTACTTC.